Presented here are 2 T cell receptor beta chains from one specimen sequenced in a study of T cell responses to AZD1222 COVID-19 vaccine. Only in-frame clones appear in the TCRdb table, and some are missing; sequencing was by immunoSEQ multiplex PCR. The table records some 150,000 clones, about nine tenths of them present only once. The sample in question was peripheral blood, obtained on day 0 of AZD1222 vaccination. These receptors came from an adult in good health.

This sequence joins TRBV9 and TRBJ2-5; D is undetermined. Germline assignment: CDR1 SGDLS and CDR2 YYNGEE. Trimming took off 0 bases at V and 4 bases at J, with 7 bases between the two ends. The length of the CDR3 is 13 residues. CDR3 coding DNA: TGTGCCAGCAGCGTAGCTGGGGTAGAGACCCAGTACTTC. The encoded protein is CASSVAGVETQYF. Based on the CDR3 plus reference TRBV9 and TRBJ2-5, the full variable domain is DSGVTQTPKHLITATGQRVTLRCSPRSGDLSVYWYQQSLDQGLQFLIQYYNGEERAKGNILERFSAQQFPDLHSELNLSSLELGDSALYFCASSVAGVETQYFGPGTRLLVL.

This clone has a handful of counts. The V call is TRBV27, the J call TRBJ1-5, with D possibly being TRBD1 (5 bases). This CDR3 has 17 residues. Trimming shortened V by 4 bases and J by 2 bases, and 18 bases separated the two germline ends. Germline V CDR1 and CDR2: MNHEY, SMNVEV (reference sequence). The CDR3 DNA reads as TGTGCCAGCAGTTCACTCGGGGGGGTATTTGGCAATCAGCCCCAGCATTTT. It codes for CASSSLGGVFGNQPQHF.